Presented here are 21 T cell receptor beta chains from one specimen sequenced in a study of identical twins. Using its own MiXCR run on the 5' RACE reads, TCRdb lists one record per CDR3 protein. The sample includes under 900,000 distinct CDR3 sequences, more than 9% of them seen just once. Another study also made use of these data, one on yellow fever vaccine responses in identical twins.

Sequencing was done on a sample of PBMCs. All receptors come from a woman in her late teens or twenties in good health.

This clonotype was detected a few times. The CDR3 is CSARPRTGKNYNEQFF. The CDR3 DNA sequence: TGCAGTGCTAGACCGCGAACCGGGAAAAACTACAATGAGCAGTTCTTC. V is TRBV20-1 and J is TRBJ2-1; possibly TRBD2 for D (5 bases). Germline CDR1 is DFQATT and CDR2 is SNEGSKA (reference sequence). The CDR3 length is 16 residues. V gave up 2 bases and J gave up 3 bases, with 17 bases separating them.

The genes are TRBV29-1 and TRBJ2-1; D is uncertain. The V gene lost 0 bases and the J gene lost 1 base, with 10 bases spanning the gap. Looked up from germline, CDR1 is SQVTM and CDR2 is ANQGSEA. The CDR3 totals 15 residues. CDR3 sequence reads: CSVEDQANSYNEQFF. In nucleotides, the CDR3 is TGCAGCGTTGAAGATCAAGCAAATTCCTACAATGAGCAGTTCTTC.

This sequence joins TRBV7-9 and TRBJ2-1, with TRBD1 matching over 8 bases. The germline V gene encodes CDR1 SEHNR and CDR2 FQNEAQ (reference sequence). CDR3 size: 15 residues. Trimming took 6 bases from V and 6 from J; bases not matched to a gene: 10. This CDR3 is CASRTGQGRGNEQFF. CDR3 in DNA: TGTGCCAGCAGAACCGGACAGGGCCGGGGCAATGAGCAGTTCTTC.

This clonotype turned up a few times. The chain uses TRBV12-3 or TRBV12-4 and TRBJ1-2; D unresolved. Between the trimmed V and J ends, which lost 1 base and 0 bases, there was a span of 12 bases. The CDR3 runs to 16 residues. The CDR3 DNA is TGTGCCAGCAGTTTAGGGTCTTCGGGATCTAACTATGGCTACACCTTC. It specifies CASSLGSSGSNYGYTF.

The chain carries TRBV12-3 or TRBV12-4 and TRBJ2-1; 7 bases agree with TRBD2. The CDR3 is 15 residues long. The V and J ends lost 6 bases and 5 bases, in that order; junction bases with no gene match: 10. CDR3 region: CASRGGISGNNEQFF. In DNA, the CDR3 is TGTGCCAGCAGGGGGGGGATTAGCGGCAACAATGAGCAGTTCTTC.

This clonotype was observed many times. This chain uses TRBV7-9 with TRBJ1-1; D uncertain. This CDR3 is 11 amino acids long. With 6 bases removed from V and 3 bases from J, the gap between germline ends came to 5 bases. The V gene's germline CDR1 is SEHNR and CDR2 FQNEAQ (reference sequence). The CDR3: CASSFDTEAFF. DNA for the CDR3: TGTGCCAGCAGTTTTGACACTGAAGCTTTCTTT.

Written as DNA, the CDR3 is TGCAGTGCTAGAAGGGTGGGAGAATCTAGCGGGTACCAAGAGACCCAGTACTTC. Its translation is CSARRVGESSGYQETQYF. J is TRBJ2-5 and V is TRBV20-1; 8 bases line up with TRBD2. Germline values: CDR1 DFQATT, CDR2 SNEGSKA (reference sequence). CDR3 length: 18 residues. J lost 0 bases, V lost 2 bases, and 14 bases had no gene match.

This clonotype occurred many times. The chain combines TRBV9 with TRBJ2-5; D possibly uses TRBD1 or TRBD2 (6 bases each). V was shortened by 0 bases and J by 5 bases, with 8 bases between the two germline ends. This CDR3 is 13 amino acids long. The germline V gene encodes CDR1 SGDLS and CDR2 YYNGEE. The CDR3 spells CASSVGGGETQYF. The CDR3 DNA sequence: TGTGCCAGCAGCGTAGGAGGGGGGGAGACCCAGTACTTC.

This clonotype was observed a handful of times. The chain couples TRBV7-9 to TRBJ2-3; the D gene is possibly TRBD1 (5 bases). Deletions cut 3 bases from V and 9 bases from J, with 25 bases between. Germline-derived CDR1 and CDR2 are SEHNR and FQNEAQ (reference sequence). This CDR3 has 17 residues. The CDR3 sequence is CASSFLGASSGTVTQYF. The CDR3 nucleotides are TGTGCCAGCAGCTTTTTAGGGGCCAGCTCCGGTACAGTCACGCAGTATTTT.

The chain recombines TRBV5-1 with TRBJ2-7, with 9 bases that match TRBD1. V shed 2 bases, J shed 5 bases, and the junction held 11 bases outside the gene matches. The CDR3 is 16 residues long. Germline V gene sequence: CDR1 SGHRS, CDR2 YFSETQ. In DNA form, the CDR3 reads TGCGCCAGCAGCTTCGAAACCGGGACAGGGTTCAACGAGCAGTACGTC. Protein product: CASSFETGTGFNEQYV.

This chain connects TRBV12-3 or TRBV12-4 to TRBJ2-5; TRBD2 matches 9 bases. This CDR3 has 14 residues. V gave up 7 bases and J gave up 5 bases; unmatched junction bases: 8. CDR3 coding DNA: TGTGCCAGCAAACCGGGACTAGCCACGGAGACCCAGTACTTC. It encodes CASKPGLATETQYF.

The chain joins TRBV2 to TRBJ2-5; 7 bases align to TRBD2. CDR1 and CDR2 (germline): SNHLY, FYNNEI. The CDR3 has 15 amino acids. Trimming at V came to 4 bases and at J to 2 bases, leaving 7 bases not matched to a gene. Here the CDR3 reads CASSVEFSGQETQYF. In nucleotides, the CDR3 is TGTGCCAGCAGTGTAGAGTTTAGCGGGCAAGAGACCCAGTACTTC.

The V and J genes are TRBV20-1 and TRBJ2-7, with D unresolved. The CDR3 is made up of 15 amino acids. V gave up 1 base and J gave up 0 bases, with 13 bases separating them. CDR1 DFQATT and CDR2 SNEGSKA come from the germline V gene (reference sequence). This CDR3 reads CSARGLLLSSYEQYF. CDR3 DNA sequence: TGCAGTGCTAGAGGGCTTCTCCTAAGCTCCTACGAGCAGTACTTC.

The chain couples TRBV10-3 to TRBJ1-1, with D possibly TRBD1 on 5 matching bases. Germline V lookup: CDR1 ENHRY, CDR2 SYGVKD. This CDR3 has 14 residues. Deletions cut 5 bases from V and 0 bases from J, with 10 bases between. CDR3 sequence reads: CAISQEQVNTEAFF. The CDR3 nucleotides read TGTGCCATCAGTCAAGAACAGGTGAACACTGAAGCTTTCTTT.

J is TRBJ2-5 and V is TRBV29-1, with D uncertain. Trimming cost V 0 bases and J 5 bases, with 13 bases left between them. Germline CDR1 is SQVTM and CDR2 is ANQGSEA. This CDR3 comprises 14 residues. The CDR3 region has the DNA TGCAGCGTTGAAGATGGGGTCTTGTCGGAGACCCAGTACTTC. Amino acid sequence: CSVEDGVLSETQYF.

The CDR3, as DNA: TGTGCCAGCAGGGTGCAGCACTCTGGAAACACCATATATTTT. It specifies CASRVQHSGNTIYF. The chain links TRBV12-3 or TRBV12-4 to TRBJ1-3; D unclear. CDR3 size: 14 residues. Trimming removed 6 bases at V and 0 bases at J, with 9 bases between.

This clonotype was seen more than once but under ten times. V usage is TRBV20-1 and J usage is TRBJ1-1; D uncertain. The CDR3 totals 13 residues. Germline CDR1 is DFQATT and CDR2 is SNEGSKA (reference sequence). V was cut by 3 bases and J by 0 bases, with 8 bases left in between. The CDR3 bases are TGCAGTGCTAGTCAAGGACTGAACACTGAAGCTTTCTTT. Protein: CSASQGLNTEAFF.

The gene calls are TRBV20-1 and TRBJ2-5; D may be TRBD2 (5 bases). There are 19 residues in the CDR3. Germline-derived CDR1 and CDR2 are DFQATT and SNEGSKA (reference sequence). V lost 0 bases and J lost 5, with 28 bases in between. Here the CDR3 reads CSARDLLGLEVGRRETQYF. As DNA, the CDR3 is TGCAGTGCTAGAGATCTCTTAGGGTTGGAGGTTGGGCGTCGGGAGACCCAGTACTTC.

V is TRBV20-1 and J is TRBJ2-1, with 8 bases lining up with TRBD2. V trimming: 3 bases; J trimming: 8 bases; junction bases outside the gene matches: 9. CDR1 is DFQATT and CDR2 is SNEGSKA in the germline V gene (reference sequence). The CDR3 runs 14 residues. CDR3 sequence: CSASPGLGSDEQFF. CDR3 sequence (DNA): TGCAGTGCTAGTCCGGGACTAGGTAGTGATGAGCAGTTCTTC.

This clonotype was seen only a few times. This chain uses TRBV4-2 with TRBJ2-7, with 9 bases matching TRBD2. Trimming removed 5 bases from V and 1 base from J; junction bases left unmatched: 6. CDR1 and CDR2 (germline): LGHNA, YNFKEQ. This CDR3 spans 15 amino acids. The CDR3 coding sequence is TGTGCCAGCAGCTCAGCCAGCGGGAGGTCCTACGAGCAGTACTTC. Its translation: CASSSASGRSYEQYF.

This chain uses TRBV5-1 with TRBJ2-1, with 12 positions matching TRBD2. This CDR3 contains 17 residues. The germline CDR1 and CDR2 sequences are SGHRS and YFSETQ. After removal of 4 bases from V and 5 bases from J, the junction contained 10 bases not matched to a gene. CDR3 sequence (DNA): TGCGCCAGCAGCCGCCCAACTAGCGGGAGGACGGACAATGAGCAGTTCTTC. Its translation: CASSRPTSGRTDNEQFF.